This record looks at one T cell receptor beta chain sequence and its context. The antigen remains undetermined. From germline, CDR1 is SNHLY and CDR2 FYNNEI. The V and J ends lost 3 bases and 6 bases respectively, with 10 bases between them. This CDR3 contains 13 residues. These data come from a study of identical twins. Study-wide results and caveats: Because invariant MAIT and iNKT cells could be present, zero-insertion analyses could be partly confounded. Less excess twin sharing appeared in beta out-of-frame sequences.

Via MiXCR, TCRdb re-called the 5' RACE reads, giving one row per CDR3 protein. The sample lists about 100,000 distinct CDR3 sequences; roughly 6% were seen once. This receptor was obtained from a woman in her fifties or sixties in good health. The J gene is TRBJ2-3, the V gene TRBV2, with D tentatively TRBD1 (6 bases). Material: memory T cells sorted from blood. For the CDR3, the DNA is TGTGCCAGCAGTGAGGACAGTAGGGATACGCAGTATTTT. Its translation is CASSEDSRDTQYF.